Presented here are 27 T cell receptor beta chains from one specimen sequenced in a study of graft-versus-host responses after intestinal transplantation. The method was immunoSEQ multiplex PCR; TCRdb's version includes in-frame clones alone and lacks a portion of them. The sample comprises roughly 15,000 clones, approximately 30% of which are singletons, and 5% to 7% rests with the top ten. The input for sequencing was alloreactive CD4+ T cells from a mixed lymphocyte reaction culture, taken before intestinal transplant. Subset specified: CFSE-low proliferating T cells sorted from roughly 6-day pre-transplant mixed lymphocyte reaction (GvH or HvG direction). Receptors were obtained from a human patient who received an intestinal transplant.

V gene TRBV6-9 combines with J gene TRBJ2-7; D may be TRBD2 (6 bases). The CDR3 has 15 amino acids. V lost 3 bases, J lost 2 bases, and 14 bases lay in between. The germline V gene encodes CDR1 MNHGY and CDR2 SVAAGI. CDR3 sequence: CASSYQAGFPYEQYF. The CDR3 nucleotides are TGTGCCAGCAGTTACCAAGCGGGTTTTCCCTACGAGCAGTACTTC.

This chain connects TRBV19 to TRBJ2-3; 9 nucleotides match TRBD2. The length of the CDR3 is 13 residues. Germline V gene lookup returns CDR1 LNHDA and CDR2 SQIVND (reference sequence). Trimming removed 9 bases from V and 10 bases from J; junction bases left unmatched: 11. The CDR3: CASRLAAPYPQYF. The CDR3 DNA reads as TGTGCCAGCCGACTAGCGGCCCCCTATCCGCAGTATTTT.

This clone occurred a few times. V gene TRBV7-3 combines with J gene TRBJ2-1, with 10 positions matching TRBD2. The CDR3 has 13 amino acids. The ends lost 3 bases at V and 9 bases at J; junction bases unmatched: 2. Germline V gives CDR1 SGHTA, CDR2 FQGTGA. As DNA, the CDR3 is TGTGCCAGCAGCTTCGTAGCGGGAGGTGAGCAGTTCTTC. Protein: CASSFVAGGEQFF.

This clone was observed a single time. The chain couples TRBV29-1 to TRBJ1-2, with 11 bases lining up with TRBD1. V was pared by 3 bases and J by 8 bases, with 11 bases of the junction left unmatched. The length of the CDR3 is 15 residues. CDR1 is SQVTM, CDR2 ANQGSEA, per germline. The CDR3 spells CSVDNSGQGGEGYTF. Here the CDR3 DNA reads TGCAGCGTTGATAATTCGGGACAGGGGGGGGAAGGCTACACCTTC.

This clone is deemed medium-sized. In DNA, the CDR3 is TGTGCCAGTAGTATAGGACAGGGGTCGGGTCAGCCCCAGCATTTT. This gives the protein CASSIGQGSGQPQHF. The gene calls are TRBV19 and TRBJ1-5, with TRBD1 identical over 8 bases. Per germline, CDR1 LNHDA and CDR2 SQIVND (reference sequence). Unmatched junction bases numbered 5, after V lost 1 base and J lost 6 bases. The CDR3 sequence is 15 residues long.

V and J are TRBV19 and TRBJ2-7, with 8 bases fitting TRBD1. Germline V lookup: CDR1 LNHDA, CDR2 SQIVND (reference sequence). V shed 3 bases and J 2 bases; nucleotides not matched to a gene: 3. The CDR3 sequence is 14 residues long. CDR3 sequence reads: CASSMQGATYEQYF. In DNA, the CDR3 is TGTGCCAGTAGTATGCAGGGGGCGACCTACGAGCAGTACTTC.

The rearrangement uses TRBV2 and TRBJ1-2; weak D call: TRBD1 (6 bases). Trimming removed 4 bases from V and 4 bases from J, with 10 bases in between. Germline CDR1 SNHLY, CDR2 FYNNEI. The CDR3 is made up of 13 amino acids. The CDR3 DNA sequence: TGTGCCAGCAGTGCAGGGGAGGTCTATGGCTACACCTTC. Its protein product is CASSAGEVYGYTF.

A word on this clone: A far larger clone is just one base off, so this is likely a read error. The chain uses TRBV5-1 and TRBJ2-7; the match to TRBD2 covers 9 bases. The germline V gene encodes CDR1 SGHRS and CDR2 YFSETQ. The junction had 8 bases not matched to a gene; V was cut back by 4 bases and J by 0 bases. The length of the CDR3 is 16 residues. The CDR3: CASSVASGRYSYEQYF. CDR3 nucleotide sequence: TGCGCCAGCAGCGTGGCAAGCGGGAGGTACTCCTACGAGCAGTACTTC.

The V call is TRBV19, the J call TRBJ2-1; TRBD1 aligns across 9 bases. The germline CDR1 and CDR2 sequences are LNHDA and SQIVND (reference sequence). J was trimmed by 10 bases and V by 3 bases; bases with no gene match: 4. The CDR3 loop spans 13 amino acids. The DNA of the CDR3 is TGTGCCAGTAGTATTCTGGGACAGGGCGAGCAGTTCTTC. Its translation: CASSILGQGEQFF. Full variable domain (missing parts from reference TRBV19 and TRBJ2-1): DGGITQSPKYLFRKEGQNVTLSCEQNLNHDAMYWYRQDPGQGLRLIYYSQIVNDFQKGDIAEGYSVSREKKESFPLTVTSAQKNPTAFYLCASSILGQGEQFFGPGTRLTVL.

V is TRBV2 and J is TRBJ1-2; D ambiguous. The CDR3 is made up of 15 amino acids. The V and J ends lost 5 bases and 0 bases respectively, with 13 bases between them. CDR1 and CDR2 from the germline V gene are SNHLY and FYNNEI. DNA for the CDR3: TGTGCCAGCAGTTTCGTCCGGAGAGCTAACTATGGCTACACCTTC. Its protein product is CASSFVRRANYGYTF.

This clone was observed a handful of times. The gene calls are TRBV5-1 and TRBJ2-3; 11 nucleotides agree with TRBD2. The V gene end was trimmed by 3 bases and the J gene end by 5 bases; junction bases not matched to a gene: 8. Germline values: CDR1 SGHRS, CDR2 YFSETQ. The CDR3 has 16 amino acids. The CDR3 is CASSSLAGGPEDTQYF. The DNA of the CDR3 is TGCGCCAGCAGCTCCTTAGCGGGAGGGCCTGAAGATACGCAGTATTTT.

This clone was seen a handful of times. This chain links TRBV18 with TRBJ1-1, with 8 bases identical to TRBD1. Germline V CDR1 and CDR2: KGHSH, LQKENI. Germline trimming cut 4 bases from V and 5 bases from J; bases unmatched to any gene: 6. The length of the CDR3 is 14 residues. CDR3 bases: TGTGCCAGCTCACTGGACAGGGTGTCAACTGAAGCTTTCTTT. As protein: CASSLDRVSTEAFF. The full variable domain, with the rest looked up from reference TRBV18 and TRBJ1-1, is NAGVMQNPRHLVRRRGQEARLRCSPMKGHSHVYWYRQLPEEGLKFMVYLQKENIIDESGMPKERFSAEFPKEGPSILRIQQVVRGDSAAYFCASSLDRVSTEAFFGQGTRLTVV.

J is TRBJ2-1 and V is TRBV6-5; 7 positions agree with TRBD2. The germline V gene encodes CDR1 MNHEY and CDR2 SVGAGI. CDR3 length: 14 residues. The V segment lost 2 bases and the J segment 2 bases; nucleotides outside the gene matches: 0. CDR3 in DNA: TGTGCCAGCAGTTACGGGAGGGCCTACAATGAGCAGTTCTTC. Protein: CASSYGRAYNEQFF.

V usage is TRBV7-3 and J usage is TRBJ2-1, with 9 bases matching TRBD2. The germline V gene encodes CDR1 SGHTA and CDR2 FQGTGA. The CDR3 has 15 amino acids. Germline trimming cut 6 bases from V and 5 bases from J; bases unmatched to any gene: 8. The CDR3 reads CASSLSSGVDNEQFF. CDR3 in DNA: TGTGCCAGCAGTCTCTCTAGCGGGGTTGACAATGAGCAGTTCTTC.

Sample share makes this clone medium-sized. J is TRBJ1-1 and V is TRBV5-5; the match to TRBD1 covers 8 bases. This CDR3 has 15 amino acids. The trim removed 1 base at V and 3 bases at J, leaving 5 bases unmatched. The germline V gene encodes CDR1 SGHKS and CDR2 YYEKEE (reference sequence). In DNA, the CDR3 is TGTGCCAGCAGCTTGACAGGGGGACGTTACACTGAAGCTTTCTTT. It codes for CASSLTGGRYTEAFF.

The V gene is TRBV29-1, the J gene TRBJ1-1, with D perhaps matching TRBD1 (5 bases). Germline V gene sequence: CDR1 SQVTM, CDR2 ANQGSEA. This CDR3 is built from 11 residues. Between the trimmed V and J ends, which lost 2 bases and 6 bases, there was a span of 7 bases. The CDR3 DNA reads as TGCAGCGTTGAACAGGGACCTGAAGCTTTCTTT. It encodes CSVEQGPEAFF.

This clone was seen a few times. This rearrangement joins TRBV7-9 to TRBJ2-2, with 8 bases fitting TRBD1. The CDR3 runs 15 residues. Trimming at V came to 8 bases and at J to 4 bases, leaving 9 bases not matched to a gene. CDR1 is SEHNR and CDR2 is FQNEAQ in the germline V gene (reference sequence). Here the CDR3 reads CASAPGGAGTGELFF. CDR3 in DNA: TGTGCCAGCGCTCCAGGGGGCGCTGGCACCGGGGAGCTGTTTTTT.

This clone was observed a handful of times. The chain combines TRBV5-6 with TRBJ2-7; TRBD2 matches at 7 bases. The germline gives CDR1 SGHDT, CDR2 YYEEEE. The CDR3 sequence is 14 residues long. The ends lost 0 bases at V and 3 bases at J; junction bases unmatched: 3. CDR3: CASSLAGGHYEQYF. CDR3 DNA sequence: TGTGCCAGCAGCTTGGCGGGAGGCCACTACGAGCAGTACTTC.

The chain uses TRBV29-1 and TRBJ2-7; possibly TRBD1 for D (7 bases). The CDR3 has 13 residues. V was clipped by 4 bases and J by 3 bases, with 13 bases between them. The germline V gene has CDR1 SQVTM and CDR2 ANQGSEA. In DNA form, the CDR3 reads TGCAGCGTTGGAGGAGGGACAGTCTACGAGCAGTACTTC. Protein sequence: CSVGGGTVYEQYF.

This clone was picked up a small number of times. The chain is built from TRBV7-8 and TRBJ2-2; D is perhaps TRBD2 (5 bases). V lost 7 bases, J lost 0 bases, and 18 bases lay in between. This CDR3 has 17 residues. Per germline, CDR1 SGHVS and CDR2 FQNEAQ. CDR3 in amino acids: CASTPLRGGANTGELFF. The CDR3, as DNA: TGTGCCAGCACCCCACTTCGCGGAGGCGCGAACACCGGGGAGCTGTTTTTT.

The chain carries TRBV7-8 and TRBJ2-1, with TRBD2 matching over 11 bases. The ends lost 7 bases at V and 8 bases at J; junction bases unmatched: 10. CDR3 size: 15 residues. CDR1 and CDR2 (germline): SGHVS, FQNEAQ. The chain's CDR3 is CASTQTSGVGYEQFF. CDR3 nucleotides: TGTGCCAGCACCCAGACTAGCGGGGTGGGTTATGAGCAGTTCTTC.

This clone was seen a few times. The V call is TRBV5-6, the J call TRBJ1-3; D may be TRBD1 (6 bases). V lost 2 bases and J 4 bases, leaving 16 bases between the germline ends. CDR3 size: 16 residues. Germline CDR1 SGHDT, CDR2 YYEEEE. As DNA, the CDR3 is TGTGCCAGCAGCTTTCCCACAGGGACGGAAGGAAACACCATATATTTT. As protein: CASSFPTGTEGNTIYF.

This clone ranks as medium-sized. The chain has TRBV6-4 and TRBJ2-3; unclear D gene. Trimming left V 0 bases short and J 8 bases short, with 9 bases between. The germline gives CDR1 MRHNA, CDR2 SNTAGT. The CDR3 has 13 amino acids. The CDR3 spells CASSDSVWGTQYF. The DNA for the CDR3 is TGTGCCAGCAGTGACTCGGTTTGGGGTACGCAGTATTTT.

This clone is medium-sized within its sample. This rearrangement joins TRBV2 to TRBJ2-7; possible D gene TRBD1, 6 bases. CDR3 length: 14 residues. Trimming left V 6 bases short and J 2 bases short, with 14 bases between. The germline gives CDR1 SNHLY, CDR2 FYNNEI. CDR3 loop: CASSNGDTAYEQYF. CDR3 bases: TGTGCCAGCAGCAATGGGGACACCGCCTACGAGCAGTACTTC.

The sample holds a few counts of this clone. This chain uses TRBV6-1 with TRBJ1-2; possibly TRBD1 for D (6 bases). Germline-derived CDR1 and CDR2 are MNHNS and SASEGT. The V and J ends lost 0 bases and 8 bases respectively, with 10 bases between them. The CDR3 covers 13 residues. The CDR3: CASSEALGGGYTF. The DNA of the CDR3 is TGTGCCAGCAGTGAAGCGCTAGGGGGGGGCTACACCTTC.

In this sample, this clone turned up a few times. The V gene is TRBV28, the J gene TRBJ1-5; D unclear. The CDR3 covers 14 residues. Looked up from germline, CDR1 is MDHEN and CDR2 is SYDVKM. V gave up 3 bases and J gave up 1 base, with 7 bases separating them. CDR3 residues: CASSFRWSNQPQHF. CDR3 sequence (DNA): TGTGCCAGCAGTTTTCGGTGGAGCAATCAGCCCCAGCATTTT.

This clone occurred a few times. The chain joins TRBV7-8 to TRBJ1-2; D call uncertain. CDR1 SGHVS and CDR2 FQNEAQ come from the germline V gene. This CDR3 has 12 amino acids. V was clipped by 0 bases and J by 5 bases, with 4 bases between them. The CDR3 loop is CASSLAIYGYTF. CDR3 nucleotides: TGTGCCAGCAGCTTAGCCATTTATGGCTACACCTTC. The whole variable domain, filled in from reference TRBV7-8 and TRBJ1-2, reads GAGVSQSPRYKVAKRGQDVALRCDPISGHVSLFWYQQALGQGPEFLTYFQNEAQLDKSGLPSDRFFAERPEGSVSTLKIQRTQQEDSAVYLCASSLAIYGYTFGSGTRLTVV.